Listed here are 12 T cell receptor beta chains from one sample, sequenced in a study of T cell repertoires in cytomegalovirus infection. TCRdb re-called the reads with MiXCR, one entry per CDR3 protein. In the table there are nearly 700,000 distinct CDR3 sequences, around 30% of which are singletons. For these TCRs, the target antigens are not known. Sequencing used cultured PBMCs, obtained from culture after CMV antigen stimulation. The source of these receptors is a human donor in good health (CMV status not recorded). Some clones in this sample may be carry-over from other donors' samples.

The chain links TRBV7-2 to TRBJ2-1; D is uncertain. Germline assignment: CDR1 SGHTA and CDR2 FQGNSA. The CDR3 has 15 residues. Trimming took off 7 bases at V and 2 bases at J, with 15 bases between the two ends. The CDR3 DNA follows: TGTGCCAGCATCAAGGAGTCTACAGCCTACAATGAGCAGTTCTTC. This encodes CASIKESTAYNEQFF.

The rearrangement joins TRBV15 to TRBJ2-3; 9 bases align to TRBD1. V was pared by 3 bases and J by 0 bases, with 7 bases of the junction left unmatched. The CDR3 has 17 residues. Per the germline V gene, CDR1 is LNHNV and CDR2 is YYDKDF (reference sequence). CDR3 DNA: TGTGCCACCAGCAGGACGGGGACAGGGCTTAGCACAGATACGCAGTATTTT. Translation gives CATSRTGTGLSTDTQYF.

This clonotype has more than one count but fewer than ten. The chain links TRBV27 to TRBJ1-5; possibly TRBD1 for D (6 bases). The CDR3 extends over 14 amino acids. The germline V and J ends were trimmed by 6 bases and 6 bases, with 15 bases remaining between them. From germline, CDR1 is MNHEY and CDR2 SMNVEV (reference sequence). The CDR3 loop is CASRLTGPGQPQHF. The DNA of the CDR3 is TGTGCCAGCAGGCTGACAGGTCCCGGTCAGCCCCAGCATTTT.

This chain uses TRBV29-1 with TRBJ1-2; D unclear. Germline lookup yields CDR1 SQVTM and CDR2 ANQGSEA. V dropped 4 bases and J dropped 2 bases, with 14 bases sitting between them. The CDR3 extends over 14 amino acids. This CDR3 reads CSVALRQRNYGYTF. The CDR3 DNA sequence: TGCAGCGTTGCACTCCGACAACGAAACTATGGCTACACCTTC. Based on the CDR3 plus reference TRBV29-1 and TRBJ1-2, the full variable domain is SAVISQKPSRDICQRGTSLTIQCQVDSQVTMMFWYRQQPGQSLTLIATANQGSEATYESGFVIDKFPISRPNLTFSTLTVSNMSPEDSSIYLCSVALRQRNYGYTFGSGTRLTVV.

The chain links TRBV7-9 to TRBJ1-2; 8 positions match TRBD1. J lost 10 bases, V lost 7 bases, and 8 bases had no gene match. Per the germline V gene, CDR1 is SEHNR and CDR2 is FQNEAQ (reference sequence). This CDR3 spans 12 amino acids. CDR3: CASTGQGNPYTF. The CDR3 bases are TGTGCCAGCACCGGACAGGGAAACCCCTACACCTTC.

This clonotype was found a few times. The chain carries TRBV12-3 or TRBV12-4 and TRBJ2-1, with TRBD2 identical over 8 bases. With 3 bases clipped from V and 3 bases from J, the junction kept 1 base outside the gene matches. CDR3 size: 14 residues. The CDR3 loop reads CASSFSGNYNEQFF. CDR3 DNA sequence: TGTGCCAGCAGTTTTAGCGGGAACTACAATGAGCAGTTCTTC.

The chain links TRBV6-2 or TRBV6-3 to TRBJ2-3; 10 nucleotides line up with TRBD2. CDR1 is MNHEY, CDR2 SVGEGT, per germline. The junction had 12 bases not matched to a gene; V was cut back by 4 bases and J by 8 bases. This CDR3 region has 16 residues. Written as DNA, the CDR3 is TGTGCCAGCAGTTCCAGACTAGCGGGCGCCTCGGGTACGCAGTATTTT. This codes for CASSSRLAGASGTQYF.

CDR3 sequence reads: CASREKGGNYGYTF. The CDR3 nucleotides read TGTGCCAGCAGGGAGAAGGGAGGTAACTATGGCTACACCTTC. The rearrangement uses TRBV5-5 and TRBJ1-2; D is uncertain. CDR1 SGHKS and CDR2 YYEKEE come from the germline V gene (reference sequence). Trimming cost V 5 bases and J 1 base, with 12 bases left between them. The CDR3 length is 14 residues.

The sample holds a few counts of this clonotype. This rearrangement joins TRBV4-2 to TRBJ1-2, with D maybe TRBD1 (5 bases). V gave up 1 base and J gave up 8 bases, with 17 bases separating them. The germline V gene encodes CDR1 LGHNA and CDR2 YNFKEQ. The CDR3 is 15 amino acids. The CDR3 DNA follows: TGTGCCAGCAGCCAAGGGGGGAAGAGCTACTCCGGCTACACCTTC. Its translation: CASSQGGKSYSGYTF.

This clonotype was observed a few times. The chain links TRBV7-6 to TRBJ2-3, with D perhaps TRBD2 (5 bases). The germline V and J ends were trimmed by 2 bases and 1 base, with 10 bases remaining between them. CDR3 length equals 15 residues. Germline V CDR1 and CDR2: SGHVS, FNYEAQ. CDR3 nucleotides: TGTGCCAGCAGCTTAACGGGGATGGGCACAGATACGCAGTATTTT. As protein: CASSLTGMGTDTQYF.

This clonotype was seen a few times. The V gene is TRBV4-1, the J gene TRBJ1-4; no clear D. V was cut by 1 base and J by 5 bases, with 5 bases left in between. The CDR3 consists of 13 residues. Germline lookup yields CDR1 MGHRA and CDR2 YSYEKL. This chain's CDR3 is CASSQAANEKLFF. In DNA, the CDR3 is TGCGCCAGCAGCCAAGCTGCGAATGAAAAACTGTTTTTT.

This clonotype was detected ten times or more. This sequence joins TRBV7-2 and TRBJ2-5; D unclear. The V end lost 0 bases, the J end lost 2 bases, and 10 bases lay between the germline ends. Germline V lookup: CDR1 SGHTA, CDR2 FQGNSA. This CDR3 comprises 15 residues. The CDR3 DNA follows: TGTGCCAGCAGCTTAGCGGGCTTGGGGCAAGAGACCCAGTACTTC. Residues: CASSLAGLGQETQYF.